This is a list of T cell receptor beta chains from one sample in a study of blood T cell repertoires in COVID-19. Generated by immunoSEQ multiplex PCR, the TCRdb table keeps only in-frame clones and is missing some. The table has about 130,000 clones, over 70% seen once. Sequenced material: peripheral blood. These receptors came from a woman aged 45-65 years with acute or convalescent COVID-19. Each CDR3 is given with its conserved first and last residue. A D gene is named only where the DNA matches it firmly. Only some rows state a clone size, as once, few, many or a class for expanded clones.

d_gene: NA; abundance: NA; j_gene: TRBJ2-1; v_gene: TRBV5-3; CDR3aa: CARSLAEIDEQFF; CDR3nt: TGTGCCAGAAGCTTGGCCGAGATTGATGAGCAGTTCTTC
d_gene: NA; abundance: NA; j_gene: TRBJ1-4; v_gene: TRBV5-1; CDR3aa: CASSFGPLGSEKLFF; CDR3nt: TGCGCCAGCAGCTTTGGGCCTTTGGGGAGTGAAAAACTGTTTTTT
d_gene: NA; abundance: NA; j_gene: TRBJ1-3; v_gene: TRBV5-6; CDR3aa: CASSLFAAGESGNTIYF; CDR3nt: TGTGCCAGCAGCTTATTCGCTGCAGGGGAGAGTGGAAACACCATATATTTT
d_gene: TRBD1; abundance: once; j_gene: TRBJ1-5; v_gene: TRBV6-5; CDR3aa: CASRRGTDNQPQHF; CDR3nt: TGTGCCAGCAGGAGAGGGACAGACAATCAGCCCCAGCATTTT
d_gene: TRBD1; abundance: few; j_gene: TRBJ1-2; v_gene: TRBV9; CDR3aa: CASSVEGTGYGYTF; CDR3nt: TGTGCCAGCAGCGTAGAAGGGACAGGCTACGGCTACACCTTC
d_gene: TRBD1; abundance: NA; j_gene: TRBJ1-5; v_gene: TRBV9; CDR3aa: CASSAGQGRGEPQHF; CDR3nt: TGTGCCAGCAGCGCCGGACAGGGGAGGGGTGAGCCCCAGCATTTT
d_gene: NA; abundance: NA; j_gene: TRBJ2-1; v_gene: TRBV20-1; CDR3aa: CSATRVDEQFF; CDR3nt: TGCAGTGCTACCAGGGTCGATGAGCAGTTCTTC
d_gene: NA; abundance: few; j_gene: TRBJ1-5; v_gene: TRBV4-2; CDR3aa: CASSQEGQGMQPQHF; CDR3nt: TGTGCCAGCAGCCAAGAAGGTCAGGGTATGCAGCCCCAGCATTTT
d_gene: TRBD2; abundance: once; j_gene: TRBJ2-7; v_gene: TRBV7-3; CDR3aa: CASSEQPGLGYEQYF; CDR3nt: TGTGCCAGCAGCGAACAACCGGGACTAGGTTACGAGCAGTACTTC
d_gene: NA; abundance: NA; j_gene: TRBJ1-6; v_gene: TRBV7-9; CDR3aa: CASSPHGANSPLHF; CDR3nt: TGTGCCAGCAGCCCCCATGGTGCGAATTCACCCCTCCACTTT
d_gene: NA; abundance: NA; j_gene: TRBJ1-5; v_gene: TRBV19; CDR3aa: CASTSTEGMVQPQHF; CDR3nt: TGTGCCAGTACCTCCACCGAGGGAATGGTTCAGCCCCAGCATTTT
d_gene: NA; abundance: NA; j_gene: TRBJ1-2; v_gene: TRBV5-5; CDR3aa: CASSLVGRDYGYTF; CDR3nt: TGTGCCAGCAGCTTAGTGGGCCGTGACTATGGCTACACCTTC
d_gene: NA; abundance: few; j_gene: TRBJ2-7; v_gene: TRBV2; CDR3aa: CASSEVWRIRSYEQYF; CDR3nt: TGTGCCAGCAGTGAAGTATGGCGGATTCGTTCCTACGAGCAGTACTTC
d_gene: NA; abundance: once; j_gene: TRBJ2-2; v_gene: TRBV7-2; CDR3aa: CASSLVAPPGELFF; CDR3nt: TGTGCCAGCAGCTTAGTGGCCCCCCCCGGGGAGCTGTTTTTT
d_gene: NA; abundance: NA; j_gene: TRBJ1-1; v_gene: TRBV6-5; CDR3aa: CASSNPGQTEAFF; CDR3nt: TGTGCCAGCAGTAACCCAGGACAGACAGAAGCTTTCTTT
d_gene: NA; abundance: NA; j_gene: TRBJ1-3; v_gene: TRBV15; CDR3aa: CATSRRAEGNTIYF; CDR3nt: TGTGCCACCAGCAGACGAGCGGAGGGAAACACCATATATTTT
d_gene: NA; abundance: NA; j_gene: TRBJ1-4; v_gene: TRBV25-1; CDR3aa: CASSEAGDNEKLFF; CDR3nt: TGTGCCAGCAGTGAAGCGGGAGATAATGAAAAACTGTTTTTT
d_gene: NA; abundance: NA; j_gene: TRBJ2-1; v_gene: TRBV19; CDR3aa: CASRRTGPSYNEQFF; CDR3nt: TGTGCCAGTAGACGGACTGGACCCTCCTACAATGAGCAGTTCTTC
d_gene: NA; abundance: NA; j_gene: TRBJ2-7; v_gene: TRBV28; CDR3aa: CAVQGGVGEYEQYF; CDR3nt: TGTGCCGTCCAGGGGGGAGTTGGGGAATACGAGCAGTACTTC
d_gene: TRBD1; abundance: many; j_gene: TRBJ1-1; v_gene: TRBV7-9; CDR3aa: CASSLEQGARAFF; CDR3nt: TGTGCCAGCAGCTTAGAGCAGGGGGCGCGGGCTTTCTTT
d_gene: NA; abundance: NA; j_gene: TRBJ2-1; v_gene: TRBV18; CDR3aa: CASSPSREDLKQFF; CDR3nt: TGTGCCAGCTCACCTTCCAGGGAAGACCTAAAACAGTTCTTC
d_gene: TRBD2; abundance: NA; j_gene: TRBJ2-5; v_gene: TRBV10-1; CDR3aa: CASSGNEAGGWETQYF; CDR3nt: TGCGCCAGCAGTGGGAATGAGGCGGGGGGCTGGGAGACCCAGTACTTC
d_gene: TRBD1; abundance: NA; j_gene: TRBJ2-6; v_gene: TRBV18; CDR3aa: CASSPGQGRSGANVLTF; CDR3nt: TGTGCCAGCTCACCGGGACAGGGACGCTCTGGGGCCAACGTCCTGACTTTC
d_gene: NA; abundance: NA; j_gene: TRBJ2-7; v_gene: TRBV12-3/TRBV12-4; CDR3aa: CASSLGLNEQYF; CDR3nt: TGTGCCAGCAGCCTAGGACTTAACGAGCAGTACTTC
d_gene: NA; abundance: NA; j_gene: TRBJ2-6; v_gene: TRBV29-1; CDR3aa: CSARGTGANVLTF; CDR3nt: TGCAGCGCTCGAGGGACTGGGGCCAACGTCCTGACTTTC
d_gene: TRBD1; abundance: once; j_gene: TRBJ1-2; v_gene: TRBV18; CDR3aa: CASSRTGGNYGYTF; CDR3nt: TGTGCCAGCTCTCGAACAGGGGGCAACTATGGCTACACCTTC
d_gene: TRBD1; abundance: NA; j_gene: TRBJ2-1; v_gene: TRBV4-1; CDR3aa: CASSQDSASGGEQFF; CDR3nt: TGCGCCAGCAGCCAAGATTCCGCTTCAGGGGGCGAGCAGTTCTTC
d_gene: TRBD2; abundance: NA; j_gene: TRBJ2-7; v_gene: TRBV5-4; CDR3aa: CASSGGERGSYEQYF; CDR3nt: TGTGCCAGCAGCGGGGGGGAGAGGGGCTCCTACGAGCAGTACTTC
d_gene: TRBD2; abundance: NA; j_gene: TRBJ2-7; v_gene: TRBV6-5; CDR3aa: CASSRTSGTYEQYF; CDR3nt: TGTGCCAGCAGTAGGACTAGCGGAACCTACGAGCAGTACTTC
d_gene: TRBD1; abundance: NA; j_gene: TRBJ1-4; v_gene: TRBV29-1; CDR3aa: CSVEGRPGGVEKLFF; CDR3nt: TGCAGCGTTGAAGGCCGGCCAGGGGGCGTTGAAAAACTGTTTTTT
d_gene: TRBD2; abundance: NA; j_gene: TRBJ2-7; v_gene: TRBV7-3; CDR3aa: CASSLRLAGGNEQYF; CDR3nt: TGTGCCAGCAGCTTACGACTAGCGGGGGGTAACGAGCAGTACTTC